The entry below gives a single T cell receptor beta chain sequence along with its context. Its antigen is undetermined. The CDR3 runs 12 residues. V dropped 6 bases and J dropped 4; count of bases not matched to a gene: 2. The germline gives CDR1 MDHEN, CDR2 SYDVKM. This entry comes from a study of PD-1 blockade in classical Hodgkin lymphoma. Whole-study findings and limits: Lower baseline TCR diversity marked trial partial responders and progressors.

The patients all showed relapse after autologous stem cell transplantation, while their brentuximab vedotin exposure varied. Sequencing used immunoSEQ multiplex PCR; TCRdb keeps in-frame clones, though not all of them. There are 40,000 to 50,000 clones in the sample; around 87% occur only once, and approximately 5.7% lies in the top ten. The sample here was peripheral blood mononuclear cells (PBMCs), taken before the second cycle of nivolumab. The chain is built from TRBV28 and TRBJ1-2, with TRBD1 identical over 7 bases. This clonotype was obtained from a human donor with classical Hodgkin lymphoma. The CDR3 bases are TGTGCCAGCAGGACAGGGTCCTATGGCTACACCTTC. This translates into CASRTGSYGYTF.